Below, one T cell receptor beta chain is given with its context. The source of the sample is a study of cytomegalovirus exposure and HLA in healthy donors. Some clones are missing from TCRdb's copy, which holds only in-frame ones; the method was immunoSEQ multiplex PCR. The sample holds roughly 67,000 clones, approximately 90% seen once. The germline V and J ends were trimmed by 4 bases and 9 bases, with 7 bases remaining between them. From germline, CDR1 is GTSNPN and CDR2 SVGIG (reference sequence). The CDR3 length is 10 residues. The sequencing input was PBMCs. The V and J genes are TRBV30 and TRBJ2-1; D not resolved. This clonotype was sampled from a man younger than 35 in good health and CMV-seronegative. The CDR3 loop is CAWNRGEQFF. In DNA form, the CDR3 reads TGTGCCTGGAACCGAGGTGAGCAGTTCTTC.